This section outlines one T cell receptor (beta chain) sequence together with its context. Its target antigen remains unknown. No per-base quality is available; no much larger clone lies one base away. Each collaborating institution followed its own protocols to collect whole blood in K2EDTA tubes. Collaborator samples were shipped for TCRbeta analysis as frozen whole blood, isolated PBMCs, or DNA extracted from either sample type. The record originates from a study of blood T cell repertoires in COVID-19 (dated by TCRdb to 2020 to 2021). Concerning the study at large: Collaborator samples came from the United States, Italy and Spain and covered acute and convalescent phases of COVID-19. The prospective study material was composed of cDNA or gDNA derived from T cells, B-cell-depleted T cells, or PBMCs. The dataset comprised deeply sampled blood TCRbeta repertoires from subjects exposed to, actively infected with, or recovered from COVID-19. The repertoires were released in a freely available public database intended as a resource for research on the immune response to SARS-CoV-2. The samples were drawn from two sources: the first 160 participants of the ongoing ImmuneRACE study, and 950 to 1,500 subjects contributed by 6 global collaborators. Nearly every sample came with metadata listing a de-identified subject ID, COVID-19 status, age in years and sex. Where available, HLA class I and class II types were obtained from metadata supplied by the sample provider rather than from assay-based typing. Overall study results and their limits: Clinical and demographic metadata were provided uncurated, with the amount varying by source and participant.

From the cysteine up to the phenylalanine, the CDR3 has a length of 13 residues. Of all the DNA, just the CDR3 is kept, 39 bases in frame from base 1. Per the germline V gene, SGDLS is the CDR1 and YYNGEE is the CDR2. Trimming removed 3 bases from V and 6 bases from J, leaving 11 bases between the germline ends. TCRbeta CDR3 regions were amplified from genomic DNA by means of the immunoSEQ Assay, a bias-controlled multiplex PCR. The paper's data handling went like this. The number of nucleated cells in each sample was estimated by amplification of reference gene primers within the assay. To quantify the absolute abundance of each unique TCRbeta CDR3 rearrangement, sequence reads were collapsed and filtered. For each sample, productive Simpson clonality was calculated as the square root of Simpson's diversity index over productive rearrangements. TCRdb took over this immuneACCESS table, retaining in-frame rearrangements with V and J assigned. Such tables are incomplete; in checked studies, under half of the missing clones stem from an unresolved V gene, and the remainder is unexplained. Clone size and the V and J calls come from that table; the DNA yielded D and trimming. The sample has hundreds of thousands of clones on record, roughly 85% of them singletons. Of the sample, roughly 3.1% is held by the ten largest clones.

This receptor was identified in a man between 18 and 29 years old with active or convalescent COVID-19. The receptor chain draws on TRBV9 and TRBJ2-3; the D gene is not confidently resolved. The specimen was peripheral blood. The CDR3 here reads CASSALLGDTQYF. The DNA sequence is given as TGTGCCAGCAGCGCCCTCCTCGGGGATACGCAGTATTTT.